Listed below are T cell receptor beta chains from one sample, sequenced in a study of blood T cell repertoires in COVID-19. TCRdb's table, derived via immunoSEQ multiplex PCR, lists solely in-frame clones and lacks some. The repertoire has about 160,000 clones, 60% to 80% of them found once; the top ten carry 2.5% to 3%. Input material: peripheral blood. Receptors were obtained from a man aged 65-85 years with acute or convalescent COVID-19. CDR3s include the opening cysteine and the closing phenylalanine or tryptophan. Each record gives: CDR3 DNA, CDR3 protein, D gene, clone size, J gene, V gene. The D gene is left open where the match is weak. Clone size is shown for a subset of rows, as once, few, many or a class of expanded clone.

CDR3 DNA: TGTGCCAGCAGTTACTCGCGGGGTAATGAAAAACTGTTTTTT
CDR3 protein: CASSYSRGNEKLFF
D gene: NA
clone size: NA
J gene: TRBJ1-4
V gene: TRBV6-5

CDR3 DNA: TGTGCCAGCAGTTCCTCCAGGGGAGGGACTGAAGCTTTCTTT
CDR3 protein: CASSSSRGGTEAFF
D gene: NA
clone size: NA
J gene: TRBJ1-1
V gene: TRBV27

CDR3 DNA: TGTGCCAGCAGTTACTTGCCGGGACAGCAGACCGGGGAGCTGTTTTTT
CDR3 protein: CASSYLPGQQTGELFF
D gene: TRBD1
clone size: NA
J gene: TRBJ2-2
V gene: TRBV6-5

CDR3 DNA: TGTGCCAGCAGTTTAGATCCGGGGGCTAACTATGGCTACACCTTC
CDR3 protein: CASSLDPGANYGYTF
D gene: NA
clone size: few
J gene: TRBJ1-2
V gene: TRBV27

CDR3 DNA: TGTGCCAGCACCGTATCTCGACTAGCGGGAGGGGACGATGAGCAGTTCTTC
CDR3 protein: CASTVSRLAGGDDEQFF
D gene: TRBD2
clone size: NA
J gene: TRBJ2-1
V gene: TRBV11-3

CDR3 DNA: TGTGCCAGCAGTTTAACCGGAGCGAGGCAGCCCCAGCATTTT
CDR3 protein: CASSLTGARQPQHF
D gene: NA
clone size: few
J gene: TRBJ1-5
V gene: TRBV27

CDR3 DNA: TGTGCCAGCAGTCAGGGGAGCAATCAGCCCCAGCATTTT
CDR3 protein: CASSQGSNQPQHF
D gene: NA
clone size: once
J gene: TRBJ1-5
V gene: TRBV6-4

CDR3 DNA: TGTGCCAGCAGCCCGATCGAGGTGAACACTGAAGCTTTCTTT
CDR3 protein: CASSPIEVNTEAFF
D gene: NA
clone size: few
J gene: TRBJ1-1
V gene: TRBV5-4

CDR3 DNA: TGCGCCAGCAGTGCCCTGGGACAGGGGTCCACTGAAGCTTTCTTT
CDR3 protein: CASSALGQGSTEAFF
D gene: TRBD1
clone size: once
J gene: TRBJ1-1
V gene: TRBV5-1

CDR3 DNA: TGTGCCAGCAGCTTAAGACTAGCGGGGGCCAACCAAGAGACCCAGTACTTC
CDR3 protein: CASSLRLAGANQETQYF
D gene: TRBD2
clone size: NA
J gene: TRBJ2-5
V gene: TRBV7-7

CDR3 DNA: TGTGCCAGCAGTTTACAAGGACATCCTCAACGGGAAAAACTGTTTTTT
CDR3 protein: CASSLQGHPQREKLFF
D gene: NA
clone size: NA
J gene: TRBJ1-4
V gene: TRBV28

CDR3 DNA: TGTGCCAGCAGCGGCCGACTAGCGGGCGATACGAACACCGGGGAGCTGTTTTTT
CDR3 protein: CASSGRLAGDTNTGELFF
D gene: TRBD2
clone size: NA
J gene: TRBJ2-2
V gene: TRBV7-6

CDR3 DNA: TGTGCCAGCAGCTTAACGGGACAGCCGAACAATGAGCAGTTCTTC
CDR3 protein: CASSLTGQPNNEQFF
D gene: TRBD1
clone size: NA
J gene: TRBJ2-1
V gene: TRBV7-3

CDR3 DNA: TGTGCCACTAGCGGGGGGGCCGACACCGGGGAGCTGTTTTTT
CDR3 protein: CATSGGADTGELFF
D gene: TRBD2
clone size: NA
J gene: TRBJ2-2
V gene: TRBV10-3

CDR3 DNA: TGTGCCAGCAGCCAAGATCTAGGGCAGGGTAAAGCTTTCTTT
CDR3 protein: CASSQDLGQGKAFF
D gene: NA
clone size: NA
J gene: TRBJ1-1
V gene: TRBV4-2

CDR3 DNA: TGTGCCAGCAGCCATAGAGCGAATAGCAATCAGCCCCAGCATTTT
CDR3 protein: CASSHRANSNQPQHF
D gene: NA
clone size: NA
J gene: TRBJ1-5
V gene: TRBV6-6

CDR3 DNA: TGTGCCAGCAGTGAAGCCCATGTGAACACTGAAGCTTTCTTT
CDR3 protein: CASSEAHVNTEAFF
D gene: NA
clone size: NA
J gene: TRBJ1-1
V gene: TRBV6-1

CDR3 DNA: TGTGCCAGCAGCTTCATCGGCGGAGGGAACACCGGGGAGCTGTTTTTT
CDR3 protein: CASSFIGGGNTGELFF
D gene: NA
clone size: NA
J gene: TRBJ2-2
V gene: TRBV11-1

CDR3 DNA: TGCGCCAGCAGCTCGGGGACAGGGGATTCACCCCTCCACTTT
CDR3 protein: CASSSGTGDSPLHF
D gene: TRBD1
clone size: medium-sized
J gene: TRBJ1-6
V gene: TRBV5-1

CDR3 DNA: TGTGCCAGCAGGACTCAGGGAACTAATGAAAAACTGTTTTTT
CDR3 protein: CASRTQGTNEKLFF
D gene: NA
clone size: NA
J gene: TRBJ1-4
V gene: TRBV28

CDR3 DNA: TGTGCCAGCAGCTTCTCCGGAGCAGAGACCCAGTACTTC
CDR3 protein: CASSFSGAETQYF
D gene: NA
clone size: NA
J gene: TRBJ2-5
V gene: TRBV7-2

CDR3 DNA: TGTGCCAGCAGCAAAGGGGCGGGGGGCCTCTACGAGCAGTACTTC
CDR3 protein: CASSKGAGGLYEQYF
D gene: TRBD2
clone size: NA
J gene: TRBJ2-7
V gene: TRBV6-5

CDR3 DNA: TGTGCCAGCAGACCGGACATGTTGGCTCAGCCCCAGCATTTT
CDR3 protein: CASRPDMLAQPQHF
D gene: NA
clone size: NA
J gene: TRBJ1-5
V gene: TRBV6-5

CDR3 DNA: TGCGCCAGCAGCCAAGCCGGGACAGGGGTCGAGCAGTACTTC
CDR3 protein: CASSQAGTGVEQYF
D gene: TRBD1
clone size: NA
J gene: TRBJ2-7
V gene: TRBV4-1

CDR3 DNA: TGTGCCAGCAGTGAACTGATCCCAGCGGGAGATACGCAGTATTTT
CDR3 protein: CASSELIPAGDTQYF
D gene: NA
clone size: NA
J gene: TRBJ2-3
V gene: TRBV6-1

CDR3 DNA: TGCGCCAGCAGCTTGGGGCTCGCGGGACTAGCGGGAGCGGGAGATACGCAGTATTTT
CDR3 protein: CASSLGLAGLAGAGDTQYF
D gene: TRBD2
clone size: NA
J gene: TRBJ2-3
V gene: TRBV5-1

CDR3 DNA: TGTGCCAGCAGCTCGGGACTAGCGGGAGATGTGGGCACAGATACGCAGTATTTT
CDR3 protein: CASSSGLAGDVGTDTQYF
D gene: TRBD2
clone size: NA
J gene: TRBJ2-3
V gene: TRBV7-8

CDR3 DNA: TGTGCCAGCAGCTTGGGCCTAGGGGGACTAGTGGGGCTTGAGCAGTACTTC
CDR3 protein: CASSLGLGGLVGLEQYF
D gene: TRBD2
clone size: NA
J gene: TRBJ2-7
V gene: TRBV5-6

CDR3 DNA: TGTGCCTGGAGCCCGGGATCTTATAATTCACCCCTCCACTTT
CDR3 protein: CAWSPGSYNSPLHF
D gene: NA
clone size: NA
J gene: TRBJ1-6
V gene: TRBV30

CDR3 DNA: TGTGCCAGCAGCCGTCGTTTAGCGGGGGCCCCAGATACGCAGTATTTT
CDR3 protein: CASSRRLAGAPDTQYF
D gene: TRBD2
clone size: NA
J gene: TRBJ2-3
V gene: TRBV6-2/TRBV6-3

CDR3 DNA: TGTGCCAGCAGTTCCACCGGGACAGAATATGGCTACACCTTC
CDR3 protein: CASSSTGTEYGYTF
D gene: TRBD1
clone size: NA
J gene: TRBJ1-2
V gene: TRBV7-2

CDR3 DNA: TGTGCCAGTAGTGAGGGGGACCTCAATCAGCCCCAGCATTTT
CDR3 protein: CASSEGDLNQPQHF
D gene: NA
clone size: few
J gene: TRBJ1-5
V gene: TRBV19

CDR3 DNA: TGTGCCATCAGACAGAACCAAGAGACCCAGTACTTC
CDR3 protein: CAIRQNQETQYF
D gene: NA
clone size: NA
J gene: TRBJ2-5
V gene: TRBV2

CDR3 DNA: TGCGCCAGCAGCTTGTTAACAGATACGCAGTATTTT
CDR3 protein: CASSLLTDTQYF
D gene: NA
clone size: NA
J gene: TRBJ2-3
V gene: TRBV5-1

CDR3 DNA: TGTGCCAGCAGCTTTGGCGCCGGAGAAGCCAAAAACATTCAGTACTTC
CDR3 protein: CASSFGAGEAKNIQYF
D gene: NA
clone size: NA
J gene: TRBJ2-4
V gene: TRBV12-1

CDR3 DNA: TGTGCCAGCAGCCCTAAAGGGGATCCCATAGCTAACTATGGCTACACCTTC
CDR3 protein: CASSPKGDPIANYGYTF
D gene: NA
clone size: NA
J gene: TRBJ1-2
V gene: TRBV6-2/TRBV6-3

CDR3 DNA: TGTGCCACGGGGGGATACGGCTATGGCTACACCTTC
CDR3 protein: CATGGYGYGYTF
D gene: NA
clone size: NA
J gene: TRBJ1-2
V gene: TRBV6-5

CDR3 DNA: TGTGCCAGCAAGGTTGTAGCGGGGGACTCCTACGAGCAGTACTTC
CDR3 protein: CASKVVAGDSYEQYF
D gene: TRBD2
clone size: NA
J gene: TRBJ2-7
V gene: TRBV6-4

CDR3 DNA: TGCGCCAGCAGCTGGGGACTAGCGGGCACCGGGGAGCTGTTTTTT
CDR3 protein: CASSWGLAGTGELFF
D gene: TRBD2
clone size: few
J gene: TRBJ2-2
V gene: TRBV5-1

CDR3 DNA: TGTGCCAGCAGCCACCGATACGACAGGGAAACGGGAGCTAACTATGGCTACACCTTC
CDR3 protein: CASSHRYDRETGANYGYTF
D gene: TRBD1
clone size: NA
J gene: TRBJ1-2
V gene: TRBV3-1/TRBV3-2

CDR3 DNA: TGTGCCACCAGTGATCCCCCGGGACAGGGGCTCCCCGGGGAGCTGTTTTTT
CDR3 protein: CATSDPPGQGLPGELFF
D gene: TRBD1
clone size: NA
J gene: TRBJ2-2
V gene: TRBV24-1

CDR3 DNA: TGCGCCAGCAGTGCAGGGGTGAACACTGAAGCTTTCTTT
CDR3 protein: CASSAGVNTEAFF
D gene: NA
clone size: NA
J gene: TRBJ1-1
V gene: TRBV10-2